Listed here are 29 T cell receptor beta chains from one sample, sequenced in a study of blood T cell repertoires in COVID-19. The method was immunoSEQ multiplex PCR; TCRdb's version includes in-frame clones alone and lacks a portion of them. Of around 170,000 clones listed, about 83% were seen once; the top ten hold around 9%. Sequences were obtained from PBMCs or T cells enriched from blood (not recorded which). All receptors come from a woman in her thirties who had recovered from COVID-19.

V is TRBV7-9 and J is TRBJ2-7; 11 positions agree with TRBD2. The V segment lost 3 bases and the J segment 2 bases; nucleotides outside the gene matches: 3. Germline V gene sequence: CDR1 SEHNR, CDR2 FQNEAQ (reference sequence). The CDR3 is 15 amino acids. CDR3 in amino acids: CASSFKLAGAYEQYF. CDR3 sequence (DNA): TGTGCCAGCAGCTTCAAACTAGCGGGAGCCTACGAGCAGTACTTC.

The genes are TRBV5-4 and TRBJ2-3; the match to TRBD2 covers 9 bases. The V gene end was trimmed by 2 bases and the J gene end by 4 bases; junction bases not matched to a gene: 11. Germline V gene lookup returns CDR1 SGHNT and CDR2 YYREEE (reference sequence). This CDR3 spans 17 amino acids. CDR3 loop: CASSFEGGGRVADTQYF. CDR3 in DNA: TGTGCCAGCAGCTTCGAAGGAGGCGGGAGGGTTGCAGATACGCAGTATTTT.

The chain is built from TRBV6-6 and TRBJ2-1; a possible D gene is TRBD2 (6 bases). This CDR3 comprises 15 residues. The V end was cut by 0 bases, the J end by 5 bases, with 11 bases between. Germline V gives CDR1 MNHNY, CDR2 SVGAGI (reference sequence). Here the CDR3 reads CASSYSGTYHNEQFF. The CDR3, as DNA: TGTGCCAGCAGTTACTCCGGGACTTACCACAATGAGCAGTTCTTC.

This clone was seen once. The chain recombines TRBV28 with TRBJ2-6; D ambiguous. Trimming left V 7 bases short and J 4 bases short, with 17 bases between. Germline V CDR1 and CDR2: MDHEN, SYDVKM. This CDR3 has 16 amino acids. This CDR3 reads CASTEVQRAGANVLTF. CDR3 sequence (DNA): TGTGCCAGCACCGAGGTCCAGCGCGCCGGGGCCAACGTCCTGACTTTC.

The gene calls are TRBV13 and TRBJ2-3; no clear D. Germline V gene lookup returns CDR1 PRHDT and CDR2 FYEKMQ (reference sequence). The V end was cut by 0 bases, the J end by 5 bases, with 6 bases between. The CDR3 is made up of 13 amino acids. The CDR3 DNA sequence: TGTGCCAGCAGCTTAGGGGGCCTAGATACGCAGTATTTT. Its translation is CASSLGGLDTQYF.

The V and J genes are TRBV6-6 and TRBJ2-1; 9 bases are shared with TRBD2. The CDR3 totals 17 residues. J was trimmed by 3 bases and V by 5 bases; bases with no gene match: 11. Germline-derived CDR1 and CDR2 are MNHNY and SVGAGI (reference sequence). The DNA for the CDR3 is TGTGCCAGCAGTCCCCGGGGGAGTAGCGGGGGCTACAATGAGCAGTTCTTC. The encoded protein is CASSPRGSSGGYNEQFF.

The chain is built from TRBV9 and TRBJ2-1, with TRBD2 matching 10 bases. CDR3 size: 15 residues. Looked up from germline, CDR1 is SGDLS and CDR2 is YYNGEE. V lost 3 bases, J lost 7 bases, and 7 bases stayed unmatched. CDR3 DNA sequence: TGTGCCAGCAGCGCCCCTAGCGGGAGCGGGAATGAGCAGTTCTTC. Protein: CASSAPSGSGNEQFF.

The rearrangement uses TRBV6-5 and TRBJ2-3; 12 nucleotides align to TRBD1. V lost 8 bases and J lost 4; bases outside the gene matches: 7. Germline V gene lookup returns CDR1 MNHEY and CDR2 SVGAGI. The CDR3 loop spans 15 amino acids. The CDR3 DNA reads as TGTGCCAGCGAGGGACAGGGGGCGCGGGCAGATACGCAGTATTTT. It translates to CASEGQGARADTQYF.

The gene calls are TRBV10-1 and TRBJ1-4; TRBD1 is a possible D gene (5 bases). Germline V gene sequence: CDR1 WNHNN, CDR2 SYGVQD (reference sequence). V gave up 3 bases and J gave up 4 bases, with 9 bases separating them. This CDR3 has 14 amino acids. In nucleotides, the CDR3 is TGCGCCAGCAGTGATAGGACACTTAATGAAAAACTGTTTTTT. Its translation is CASSDRTLNEKLFF.

The chain combines TRBV19 with TRBJ2-1, with TRBD2 matching 14 bases. This CDR3 spans 16 amino acids. The trim removed 4 bases at V and 6 bases at J, leaving 5 bases unmatched. Germline V gene sequence: CDR1 LNHDA, CDR2 SQIVND (reference sequence). DNA of the CDR3: TGTGCCAGTAGTAGGACTAGCGGGAGGTCGTTCAATGAGCAGTTCTTC. Translating it yields CASSRTSGRSFNEQFF.

The chain has TRBV7-2 and TRBJ2-1, with 10 bases identical to TRBD2. V was pared by 5 bases and J by 4 bases, with 5 bases of the junction left unmatched. CDR1 and CDR2 (germline): SGHTA, FQGNSA. CDR3 length: 15 residues. The CDR3 here is CASSRQLAGYNEQFF. The CDR3 region has the DNA TGTGCCAGCAGCCGCCAACTAGCGGGGTACAATGAGCAGTTCTTC.

The CDR3 DNA sequence: TGTGCCAGCAGTTTAACAGGAACGTATCGGGGCTACACCTTC. This encodes CASSLTGTYRGYTF. This sequence joins TRBV28 and TRBJ1-2; tentatively, D is TRBD1 (5 bases). The CDR3 spans 14 residues. V lost 2 bases, J lost 8 bases, and 15 bases lay in between. Germline V gene lookup returns CDR1 MDHEN and CDR2 SYDVKM.

The chain is built from TRBV7-9 and TRBJ2-1; 11 nucleotides match TRBD2. The trim removed 5 bases at V and 3 bases at J, leaving 6 bases unmatched. The CDR3 extends over 16 amino acids. Per the germline V gene, CDR1 is SEHNR and CDR2 is FQNEAQ (reference sequence). The CDR3 bases are TGTGCCAGCAGCCCCCGACTAGCGGGGAACTACAATGAGCAGTTCTTC. Protein: CASSPRLAGNYNEQFF.

The gene calls are TRBV3-1 (or the pseudogene TRBV3-2) and TRBJ1-3, with D maybe TRBD1 (5 bases). This CDR3 comprises 16 residues. V was clipped by 1 base and J by 0 bases, with 10 bases between them. The V gene's germline CDR1 is LGHDT and CDR2 YNNKEL (reference sequence). CDR3 sequence (DNA): TGTGCCAGCAGCCAAGGGGACTTCGGCTCTGGAAACACCATATATTTT. It translates to CASSQGDFGSGNTIYF.

This rearrangement joins TRBV2 to TRBJ2-5; 7 bases line up with TRBD1. This CDR3 contains 14 residues. V lost 4 bases, J lost 2 bases, and 4 bases stayed unmatched. The germline gives CDR1 SNHLY, CDR2 FYNNEI. Here the CDR3 DNA reads TGTGCCAGCAGTGTGTCGGGACAGCAAGAGACCCAGTACTTC. As protein: CASSVSGQQETQYF. Based on the CDR3 plus reference TRBV2 and TRBJ2-5, the full variable domain is EPEVTQTPSHQVTQMGQEVILRCVPISNHLYFYWYRQILGQKVEFLVSFYNNEISEKSEIFDDQFSVERPDGSNFTLKIRSTKLEDSAMYFCASSVSGQQETQYFGPGTRLLVL.

J is TRBJ2-3 and V is TRBV7-9; a weak D match, TRBD1 (5 bases). Looked up from germline, CDR1 is SEHNR and CDR2 is FQNEAQ (reference sequence). The V gene lost 3 bases and the J gene lost 5 bases, with 12 bases spanning the gap. This CDR3 has 14 amino acids. The CDR3: CASSFSGNLDTQYF. The CDR3 coding sequence is TGTGCCAGCAGCTTCTCAGGGAACTTAGATACGCAGTATTTT.

The chain is built from TRBV7-8 and TRBJ2-1; TRBD2 matches 8 bases. J was trimmed by 0 bases and V by 3 bases; bases with no gene match: 1. The CDR3 runs 15 residues. Germline CDR1 and CDR2: SGHVS and FQNEAQ. CDR3 nucleotide sequence: TGTGCCAGCAGCTTGACTAGCGCCTCCTACAATGAGCAGTTCTTC. It translates to CASSLTSASYNEQFF. The entire variable domain, with the rest obtained from reference TRBV7-8 and TRBJ2-1, is as follows: GAGVSQSPRYKVAKRGQDVALRCDPISGHVSLFWYQQALGQGPEFLTYFQNEAQLDKSGLPSDRFFAERPEGSVSTLKIQRTQQEDSAVYLCASSLTSASYNEQFFGPGTRLTVL.

This chain links TRBV5-1 with TRBJ1-1; 8 bases fit TRBD1. The CDR3 totals 16 residues. The J segment lost 1 base and the V segment lost 0 bases, leaving 5 bases of the junction unmatched. Germline assignment: CDR1 SGHRS and CDR2 YFSETQ. CDR3 DNA: TGCGCCAGCAGCTTGGCTCTGGACAGGGAGAACACTGAAGCTTTCTTT. This encodes CASSLALDRENTEAFF. The full variable domain, with the rest looked up from reference TRBV5-1 and TRBJ1-1, is KAGVTQTPRYLIKTRGQQVTLSCSPISGHRSVSWYQQTPGQGLQFLFEYFSETQRNKGNFPGRFSGRQFSNSRSEMNVSTLELGDSALYLCASSLALDRENTEAFFGQGTRLTVV.

This chain joins TRBV28 and TRBJ2-7, with 7 bases matching TRBD2. Germline V gene sequence: CDR1 MDHEN, CDR2 SYDVKM. This CDR3 has 13 residues. After removal of 6 bases from V and 1 base from J, the junction contained 3 bases not matched to a gene. CDR3 in amino acids: CASRGTTSYEQYF. Written as DNA, the CDR3 is TGTGCCAGCAGGGGGACTACTTCCTACGAGCAGTACTTC. The full variable domain, with the rest looked up from reference TRBV28 and TRBJ2-7, is DVKVTQSSRYLVKRTGEKVFLECVQDMDHENMFWYRQDPGLGLRLIYFSYDVKMKEKGDIPEGYSVSREKKERFSLILESASTNQTSMYLCASRGTTSYEQYFGPGTRLTVT.

The chain recombines TRBV7-9 with TRBJ2-1, with 11 positions matching TRBD2. This CDR3 region has 18 residues. The junction had 13 bases not matched to a gene; V was cut back by 4 bases and J by 5 bases. Germline CDR1 reads SEHNR; CDR2 reads FQNEAQ (reference sequence). The CDR3 here is CASSSRLAGLLPDNEQFF. DNA of the CDR3: TGTGCCAGCAGCTCCCGACTAGCGGGACTCCTCCCGGACAATGAGCAGTTCTTC.

The V call is TRBV6-1, the J call TRBJ2-3; D is undetermined. V lost 1 base, J lost 0 bases, and 8 bases lay in between. Per the germline V gene, CDR1 is MNHNS and CDR2 is SASEGT. The CDR3 has 15 residues. The CDR3: CASSEGEASTDTQYF. The CDR3 DNA is TGTGCCAGCAGTGAAGGAGAGGCTAGCACAGATACGCAGTATTTT.

CDR3 sequence reads: CASSPSAEEREQYF. The DNA for the CDR3 is TGTGCCAGCAGCCCCTCCGCAGAGGAGCGCGAGCAGTACTTC. This sequence joins TRBV11-2 and TRBJ2-7; D is unresolved. The CDR3 runs to 14 residues. The V end lost 5 bases, the J end lost 6 bases, and 17 bases lay between the germline ends. CDR1 is SGHAT, CDR2 FQNNGV, per germline.

The chain employs TRBV11-3 and TRBJ2-1; tentatively, D is TRBD2 (6 bases). There are 17 residues in the CDR3. Germline V lookup: CDR1 SGHNT, CDR2 YENEEA. V lost 5 bases and J 4 bases, leaving 21 bases between the germline ends. The CDR3 region is CASSPPQSGPLYNEQFF. The CDR3 DNA sequence: TGTGCCAGCAGCCCACCGCAGAGCGGGCCGCTATACAATGAGCAGTTCTTC.

The CDR3 DNA is TGTGCCAGCAGGCTGAGCGGGAGCTGGTACGAGCAGTACTTC. It yields the protein CASRLSGSWYEQYF. The rearrangement joins TRBV6-5 to TRBJ2-7; 8 nucleotides match TRBD2. Trimming cost V 6 bases and J 4 bases; bases outside gene matches: 8. The CDR3 has 14 amino acids. CDR1 and CDR2 (germline): MNHEY, SVGAGI.

This clone occurred many times. The V and J genes are TRBV5-1 and TRBJ1-4; possible D gene TRBD1, 6 bases. The CDR3 length is 14 residues. V was trimmed by 3 bases and J by 4 bases, leaving 10 bases between them. Per the germline V gene, CDR1 is SGHRS and CDR2 is YFSETQ. For the CDR3, the DNA is TGCGCCAGCAGCTCAGGGGTAAATAATGAAAAACTGTTTTTT. Residues: CASSSGVNNEKLFF.

The chain uses TRBV5-1 and TRBJ2-7, with 9 bases lining up with TRBD1. The CDR3 spans 15 residues. The V gene end was trimmed by 1 base and the J gene end by 0 bases; junction bases not matched to a gene: 2. Germline CDR1 and CDR2: SGHRS and YFSETQ. CDR3 in DNA: TGCGCCAGCAGCTTGCTACAGGGGGCCTCCTACGAGCAGTACTTC. As protein: CASSLLQGASYEQYF.

The chain uses TRBV11-1 and TRBJ2-2; 11 bases match TRBD1. The V segment lost 6 bases and the J segment 9 bases; nucleotides outside the gene matches: 3. The germline V gene has CDR1 SGHAT and CDR2 FQDESV (reference sequence). The CDR3 runs 13 residues. CDR3 in amino acids: CASSWTGGWELFF. The CDR3, as DNA: TGTGCCAGCAGTTGGACAGGGGGCTGGGAGCTGTTTTTT.

The rearrangement joins TRBV11-2 to TRBJ1-6; D is ambiguous. CDR1 and CDR2 from the germline V gene are SGHAT and FQNNGV. V lost 1 base and J lost 8, with 21 bases in between. The CDR3 has 18 residues. As DNA, the CDR3 is TGTGCCAGCAGCTTAGCCGAAGCGGGGATCGGGGTGGATTCACCCCTCCACTTT. Its translation is CASSLAEAGIGVDSPLHF.

V is TRBV5-4 and J is TRBJ2-7, with D maybe TRBD2 (5 bases). CDR1 and CDR2 from the germline V gene are SGHNT and YYREEE (reference sequence). The CDR3 runs 17 residues. V lost 0 bases and J 2 bases, leaving 18 bases between the germline ends. In DNA, the CDR3 is TGTGCCAGCAGCTTGGGAGGGAGCGGCAACGTCCCCTACGAGCAGTACTTC. It specifies CASSLGGSGNVPYEQYF.